Here is one T cell receptor beta chain with its context. The data were obtained in a study of control samples from healthy donors and cancer patients. Clones were sequenced by immunoSEQ multiplex PCR, and TCRdb holds only the in-frame ones, with some missing. Among 120,000 or so clones listed, 85% to 90% were seen once. The CDR3 length is 16 residues. V gave up 7 bases and J gave up 0 bases; unmatched junction bases: 6. Germline V CDR1 and CDR2: LNHDA, SQIVND (reference sequence). Sequenced: blood. The sequence derives from a man aged 25 to 45 in good health. The chain joins TRBV19 to TRBJ2-6; 7 bases align to TRBD1. The CDR3 nucleotides are TGTGCCAGTACTGGGACAGTAAGCTCTGGGGCCAACGTCCTGACTTTC. It encodes CASTGTVSSGANVLTF.